Below are 16 T cell receptor beta chains sequenced from a single sample in a study of graft-versus-host responses after intestinal transplantation. These TCRs' antigens remain unknown. Data came from immunoSEQ multiplex PCR; TCRdb stores just in-frame clones and leaves some out. Of around 90,000 clones listed, about 94% are singletons. The source material was unstimulated CD4+ T cells sorted from spleen or lymph node cells, sampled before transplant. These receptors came from a human donor who was the organ donor for an intestinal transplant.

This CDR3 reads CASSLGLLAGGDQETQYF. CDR3 DNA sequence: TGTGCCAGCAGCTTAGGTCTCTTGGCGGGGGGTGATCAAGAGACCCAGTACTTC. V usage is TRBV11-1 and J usage is TRBJ2-5; TRBD2 aligns across 8 bases. From germline, CDR1 is SGHAT and CDR2 FQDESV (reference sequence). V was pared by 1 base and J by 2 bases, with 12 bases of the junction left unmatched. The length of the CDR3 is 18 residues. The full variable domain, rest sourced from reference TRBV11-1 and TRBJ2-5, is EAEVAQSPRYKITEKSQAVAFWCDPISGHATLYWYRQILGQGPELLVQFQDESVVDDSQLPKDRFSAERLKGVDSTLKIQPAELGDSAMYLCASSLGLLAGGDQETQYFGPGTRLLVL.

The rearrangement uses TRBV15 and TRBJ1-2; no firm D call. Germline V gives CDR1 LNHNV, CDR2 YYDKDF (reference sequence). Trimming shortened V by 0 bases and J by 7 bases, and 15 bases separated the two germline ends. This CDR3 contains 15 residues. The CDR3 nucleotides are TGTGCCACCAGCAGAGACTTCGAGGTCGCGGGTGGCTACACCTTC. This gives the protein CATSRDFEVAGGYTF.

This chain connects TRBV18 to TRBJ1-3; D perhaps matches TRBD1 (5 bases). The V and J ends lost 5 bases and 0 bases respectively, with 17 bases between them. This CDR3 is 17 amino acids long. The germline gives CDR1 KGHSH, CDR2 LQKENI. CDR3 bases: TGTGCCAGCTCAGCGACCCAGGGCACCTTCTCTGGAAACACCATATATTTT. The encoded protein is CASSATQGTFSGNTIYF.

The J gene is TRBJ1-1, the V gene TRBV6-1; D is undetermined. The CDR3 has 14 amino acids. Germline V lookup: CDR1 MNHNS, CDR2 SASEGT. V gave up 3 bases and J gave up 4 bases, with 12 bases separating them. The CDR3 DNA follows: TGTGCCAGCAGTGAGCGGGGTCGGAGCACTGAAGCTTTCTTT. Amino acids: CASSERGRSTEAFF.

The J gene is TRBJ1-1, the V gene TRBV18, with TRBD1 as a possible D gene (5 bases). The germline gives CDR1 KGHSH, CDR2 LQKENI. This CDR3 is 14 amino acids long. Deletions cut 2 bases from V and 1 base from J, with 8 bases between. CDR3 nucleotide sequence: TGTGCCAGCTCACCAGGGGCAGAGAACACTGAAGCTTTCTTT. Translating gives CASSPGAENTEAFF. The full variable domain, in which reference TRBV18 and TRBJ1-1 provide the parts outside the CDR3, is NAGVMQNPRHLVRRRGQEARLRCSPMKGHSHVYWYRQLPEEGLKFMVYLQKENIIDESGMPKERFSAEFPKEGPSILRIQQVVRGDSAAYFCASSPGAENTEAFFGQGTRLTVV.

The V and J genes are TRBV7-2 and TRBJ2-1; D unresolved. V lost 1 base, J lost 3 bases, and 7 bases lay in between. Per germline, CDR1 SGHTA and CDR2 FQGNSA. The CDR3 totals 14 residues. The CDR3 region has the DNA TGTGCCAGCAGCTTAGAAACCCTCTACAATGAGCAGTTCTTC. It encodes CASSLETLYNEQFF. Based on the CDR3 plus reference TRBV7-2 and TRBJ2-1, the full variable domain is GAGVSQSPSNKVTEKGKDVELRCDPISGHTALYWYRQSLGQGLEFLIYFQGNSAPDKSGLPSDRFSAERTGGSVSTLTIQRTQQEDSAVYLCASSLETLYNEQFFGPGTRLTVL.

The J gene is TRBJ1-2, the V gene TRBV5-1, with 9 bases lining up with TRBD1. The CDR3 spans 15 residues. CDR1 is SGHRS and CDR2 is YFSETQ in the germline V gene. Germline trimming cut 0 bases from V and 4 bases from J; bases unmatched to any gene: 4. The CDR3 sequence is CASSLADRGVYGYTF. In DNA form, the CDR3 reads TGCGCCAGCAGCTTGGCTGACAGGGGGGTCTATGGCTACACCTTC.

The chain recombines TRBV5-4 with TRBJ2-5; TRBD2 agrees at 12 bases. Germline loops: CDR1 SGHNT, CDR2 YYREEE (reference sequence). V lost 0 bases, J lost 5 bases, and 2 bases stayed unmatched. The CDR3 length is 15 residues. The CDR3 region has the DNA TGTGCCAGCAGCTTGGGACTAGCGGGGGTCGAGACCCAGTACTTC. This codes for CASSLGLAGVETQYF.

Comments on this clone: One end of the junction does not line up with germline, which may come from a read error. The chain is built from TRBV28 and TRBJ1-5; no clear D gene. In germline, CDR1 is MDHEN, CDR2 SYDVKM. The CDR3 runs to 13 residues. The CDR3 bases are TGTGCCGGCAGTTCAGGTTCCAGTCAGCCCCAGCATTTT. This encodes CAGSSGSSQPQHF.

The gene calls are TRBV5-1 and TRBJ1-1; D is perhaps TRBD1 (6 bases). Germline CDR1 is SGHRS and CDR2 is YFSETQ. The CDR3 is made up of 15 amino acids. The V gene lost 9 bases and the J gene lost 2 bases, with 20 bases spanning the gap. The CDR3: CATKEQGTSNTEAFF. The CDR3 DNA reads as TGCGCCACCAAAGAGCAGGGGACATCCAACACTGAAGCTTTCTTT.

The gene calls are TRBV7-9 and TRBJ2-5; a weak D match, TRBD2 (6 bases). Germline V gene sequence: CDR1 SEHNR, CDR2 FQNEAQ (reference sequence). V was shortened by 1 base and J by 5 bases, with 17 bases between the two germline ends. The CDR3 loop spans 16 amino acids. CDR3 amino acids: CASSLGSGDPRETQYF. The CDR3 DNA is TGTGCCAGCAGCTTAGGTTCGGGGGACCCTCGGGAGACCCAGTACTTC.

The rearrangement joins TRBV7-9 to TRBJ2-3; the D is unclear. The CDR3 is 12 residues long. Germline V gives CDR1 SEHNR, CDR2 FQNEAQ (reference sequence). The V end was cut by 5 bases, the J end by 2 bases, with 5 bases between. In DNA form, the CDR3 reads TGTGCCAGCAGCCCGGACACAGATACGCAGTATTTT. Translated: CASSPDTDTQYF.

The gene calls are TRBV6-6 and TRBJ1-6; a weak D match, TRBD1 (5 bases). V shed 9 bases and J shed 8 bases, with 17 bases lying between them. In germline, CDR1 is MNHNY, CDR2 SVGAGI (reference sequence). This CDR3 is 14 amino acids long. As DNA, the CDR3 is TGTGCCAGTAGGGCAGGGAGAGACGATTCACCCCTCCACTTT. Its protein is CASRAGRDDSPLHF.

V and J are TRBV2 and TRBJ2-7; TRBD1 matches 8 bases. This CDR3 contains 15 residues. Germline V gene sequence: CDR1 SNHLY, CDR2 FYNNEI. With V trimmed by 6 bases and J by 9 bases, 16 bases remained unmatched. The CDR3 region has the DNA TGTGCCAGCAGCGGAGACAGGGGTGTATTTTTCGGGCAGTACTTC. Translating it yields CASSGDRGVFFGQYF.

The chain has TRBV7-2 and TRBJ2-2, with a tentative D call TRBD1 (5 bases). The CDR3 has 14 residues. The V gene's germline CDR1 is SGHTA and CDR2 FQGNSA. V lost 6 bases, J lost 2 bases, and 10 bases lay in between. Here the CDR3 DNA reads TGTGCCAGCAGTCTGACAGTAAACACCGGGGAGCTGTTTTTT. Translation gives CASSLTVNTGELFF.

The CDR3 is CASSSQETQYF. CDR3 nucleotide sequence: TGTGCCAGCAGTTCCCAAGAGACCCAGTACTTC. The chain uses TRBV28 and TRBJ2-5; D is unresolved. From germline, CDR1 is MDHEN and CDR2 SYDVKM. CDR3 size: 11 residues. The V end lost 4 bases, the J end lost 1 base, and 1 base lay between the germline ends. Full variable domain (outside the CDR3, taken from reference TRBV28 and TRBJ2-5): DVKVTQSSRYLVKRTGEKVFLECVQDMDHENMFWYRQDPGLGLRLIYFSYDVKMKEKGDIPEGYSVSREKKERFSLILESASTNQTSMYLCASSSQETQYFGPGTRLLVL.